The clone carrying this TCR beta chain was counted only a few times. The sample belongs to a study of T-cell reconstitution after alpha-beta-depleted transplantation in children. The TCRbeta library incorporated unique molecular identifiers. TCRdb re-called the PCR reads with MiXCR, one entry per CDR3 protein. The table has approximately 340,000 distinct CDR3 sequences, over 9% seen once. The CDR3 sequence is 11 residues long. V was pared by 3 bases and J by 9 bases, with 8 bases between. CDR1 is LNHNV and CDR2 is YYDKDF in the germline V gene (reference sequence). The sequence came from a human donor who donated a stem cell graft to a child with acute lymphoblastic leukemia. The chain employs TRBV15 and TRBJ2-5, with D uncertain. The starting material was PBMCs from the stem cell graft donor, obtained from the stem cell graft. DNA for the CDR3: TGTGCCACCAGCAGCACCCGGGCCCAGTACTTC. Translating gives CATSSTRAQYF.